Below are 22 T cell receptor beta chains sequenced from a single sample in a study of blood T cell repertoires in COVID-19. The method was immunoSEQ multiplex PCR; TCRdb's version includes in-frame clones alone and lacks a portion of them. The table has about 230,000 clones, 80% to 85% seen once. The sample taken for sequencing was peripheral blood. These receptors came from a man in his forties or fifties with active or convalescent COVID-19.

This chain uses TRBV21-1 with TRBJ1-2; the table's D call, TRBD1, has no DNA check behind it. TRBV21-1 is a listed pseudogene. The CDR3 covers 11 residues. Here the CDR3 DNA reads TGTGCCAGCAGCAAGGCCTTACGCTACACCTTC. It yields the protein CASSKALRYTF.

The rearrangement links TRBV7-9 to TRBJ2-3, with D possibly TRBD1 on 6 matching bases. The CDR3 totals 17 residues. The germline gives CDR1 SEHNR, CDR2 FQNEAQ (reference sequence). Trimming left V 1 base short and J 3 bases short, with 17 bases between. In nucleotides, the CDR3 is TGTGCCAGCAGCTTAGAAGGTTGGGGGCTGGGGACAGATACGCAGTATTTT. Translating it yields CASSLEGWGLGTDTQYF.

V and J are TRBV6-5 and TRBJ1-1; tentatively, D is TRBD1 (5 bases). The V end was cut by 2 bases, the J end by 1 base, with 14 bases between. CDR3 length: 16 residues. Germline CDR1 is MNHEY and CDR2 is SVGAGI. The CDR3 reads CASSYETAGGNTEAFF. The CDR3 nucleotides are TGTGCCAGCAGTTACGAGACAGCGGGGGGGAACACTGAAGCTTTCTTT.

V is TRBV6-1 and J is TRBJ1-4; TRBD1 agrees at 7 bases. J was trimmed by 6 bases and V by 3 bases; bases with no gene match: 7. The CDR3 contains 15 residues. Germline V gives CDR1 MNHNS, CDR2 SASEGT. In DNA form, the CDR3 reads TGTGCCAGCAGTGAGGGGCAGGGGGAGTATGAAAAACTGTTTTTT. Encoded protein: CASSEGQGEYEKLFF.

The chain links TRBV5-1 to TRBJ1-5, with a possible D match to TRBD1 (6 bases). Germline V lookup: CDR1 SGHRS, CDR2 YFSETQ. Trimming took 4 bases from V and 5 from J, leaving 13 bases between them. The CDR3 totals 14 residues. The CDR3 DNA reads TGCGCCAGCAGCCTGGGGACATTCGATCAGCCCCAGCATTTT. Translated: CASSLGTFDQPQHF.

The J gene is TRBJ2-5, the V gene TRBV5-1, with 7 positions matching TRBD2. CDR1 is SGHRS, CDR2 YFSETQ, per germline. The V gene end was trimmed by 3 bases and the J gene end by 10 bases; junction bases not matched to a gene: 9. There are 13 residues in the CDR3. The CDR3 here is CASSWDGRGDQYF. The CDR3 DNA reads TGCGCCAGCAGCTGGGACGGCCGGGGGGACCAGTACTTC.

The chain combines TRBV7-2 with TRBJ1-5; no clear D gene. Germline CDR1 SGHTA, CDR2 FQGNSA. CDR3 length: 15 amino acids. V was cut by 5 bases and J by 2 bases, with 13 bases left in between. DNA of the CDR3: TGTGCCAGCAGCACCCTCGTCGGAGGCAATCAGCCCCAGCATTTT. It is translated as CASSTLVGGNQPQHF.

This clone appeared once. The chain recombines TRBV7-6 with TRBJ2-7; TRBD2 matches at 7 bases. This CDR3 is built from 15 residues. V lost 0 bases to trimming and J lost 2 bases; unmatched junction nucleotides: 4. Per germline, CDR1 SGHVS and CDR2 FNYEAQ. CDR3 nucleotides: TGTGCCAGCAGCTTAGCGGGCGGGGGTACCTACGAGCAGTACTTC. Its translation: CASSLAGGGTYEQYF.

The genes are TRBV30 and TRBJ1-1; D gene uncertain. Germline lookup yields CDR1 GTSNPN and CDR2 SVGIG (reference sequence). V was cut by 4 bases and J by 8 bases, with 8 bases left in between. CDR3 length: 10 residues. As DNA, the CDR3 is TGTGCCTGGAAGCCCCTCGAAGCTTTCTTT. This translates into CAWKPLEAFF.

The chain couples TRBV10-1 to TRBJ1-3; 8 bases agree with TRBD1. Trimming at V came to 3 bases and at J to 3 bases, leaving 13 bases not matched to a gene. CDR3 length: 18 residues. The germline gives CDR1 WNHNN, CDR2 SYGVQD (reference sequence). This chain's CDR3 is CASSEETGAFMSGNTIYF. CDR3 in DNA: TGCGCCAGCAGTGAAGAGACAGGGGCTTTTATGAGTGGAAACACCATATATTTT.

The CDR3 loop is CASGFIGTNGEKLFF. DNA of the CDR3: TGTGCCAGCGGGTTTATCGGGACAAATGGGGAAAAACTGTTTTTT. V usage is TRBV28 and J usage is TRBJ1-4; tentative D call: TRBD1 (6 bases). The germline gives CDR1 MDHEN, CDR2 SYDVKM. Deletions cut 8 bases from V and 8 bases from J, with 21 bases between. The CDR3 covers 15 residues.

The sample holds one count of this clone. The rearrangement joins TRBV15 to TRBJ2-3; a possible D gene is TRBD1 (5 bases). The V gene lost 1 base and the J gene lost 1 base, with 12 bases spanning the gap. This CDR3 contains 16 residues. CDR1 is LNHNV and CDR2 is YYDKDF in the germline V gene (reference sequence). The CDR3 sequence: CATSRAGPRGTDTQYF. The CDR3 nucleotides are TGTGCCACCAGCAGAGCGGGCCCCAGGGGCACAGATACGCAGTATTTT.

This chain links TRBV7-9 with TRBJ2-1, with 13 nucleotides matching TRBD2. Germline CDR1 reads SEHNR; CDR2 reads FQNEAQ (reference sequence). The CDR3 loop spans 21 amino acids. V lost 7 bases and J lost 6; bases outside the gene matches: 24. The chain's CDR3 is CASTHRGQPGLAGTPPNEQFF. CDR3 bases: TGTGCCAGCACCCACCGGGGGCAACCGGGACTAGCGGGGACCCCTCCCAATGAGCAGTTCTTC.

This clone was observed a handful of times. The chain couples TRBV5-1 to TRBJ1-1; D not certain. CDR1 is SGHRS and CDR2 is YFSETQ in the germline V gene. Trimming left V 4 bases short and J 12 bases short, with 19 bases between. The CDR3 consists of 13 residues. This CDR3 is CASSTAGRPGTFF. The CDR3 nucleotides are TGCGCCAGCAGCACTGCAGGCCGGCCGGGGACTTTCTTT.

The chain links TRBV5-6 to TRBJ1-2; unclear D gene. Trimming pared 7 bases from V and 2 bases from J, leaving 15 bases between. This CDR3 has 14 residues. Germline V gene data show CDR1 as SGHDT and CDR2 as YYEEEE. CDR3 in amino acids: CASLEVGTNYGYTF. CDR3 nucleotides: TGTGCCAGCCTTGAGGTCGGAACGAACTATGGCTACACCTTC.

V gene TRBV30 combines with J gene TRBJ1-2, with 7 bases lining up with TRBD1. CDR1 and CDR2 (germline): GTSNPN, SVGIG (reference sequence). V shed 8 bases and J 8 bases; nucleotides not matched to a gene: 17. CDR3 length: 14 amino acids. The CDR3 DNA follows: TGTGCCAGAAGCGCTTTTAACAGGGGCCTAGGCTACACCTTC. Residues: CARSAFNRGLGYTF.

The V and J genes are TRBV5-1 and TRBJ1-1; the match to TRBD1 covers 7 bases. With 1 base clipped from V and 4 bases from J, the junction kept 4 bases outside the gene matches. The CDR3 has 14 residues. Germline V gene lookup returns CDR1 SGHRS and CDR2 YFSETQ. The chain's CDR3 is CASSLTGDGTEAFF. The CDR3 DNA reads TGCGCCAGCAGCTTGACAGGGGATGGCACTGAAGCTTTCTTT.

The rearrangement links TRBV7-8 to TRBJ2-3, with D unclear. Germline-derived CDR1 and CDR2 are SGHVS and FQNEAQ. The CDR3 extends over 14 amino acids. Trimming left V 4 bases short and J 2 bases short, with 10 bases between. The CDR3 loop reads CASSYGGNTDTQYF. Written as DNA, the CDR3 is TGTGCCAGCAGCTACGGCGGAAACACAGATACGCAGTATTTT. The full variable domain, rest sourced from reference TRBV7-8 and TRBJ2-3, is GAGVSQSPRYKVAKRGQDVALRCDPISGHVSLFWYQQALGQGPEFLTYFQNEAQLDKSGLPSDRFFAERPEGSVSTLKIQRTQQEDSAVYLCASSYGGNTDTQYFGPGTRLTVL.

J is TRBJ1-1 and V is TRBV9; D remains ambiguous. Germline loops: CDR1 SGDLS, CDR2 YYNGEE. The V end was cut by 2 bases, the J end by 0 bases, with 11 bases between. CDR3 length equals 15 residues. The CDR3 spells CASSVGALMNTEAFF. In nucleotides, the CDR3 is TGTGCCAGCAGCGTTGGTGCGTTGATGAACACTGAAGCTTTCTTT.

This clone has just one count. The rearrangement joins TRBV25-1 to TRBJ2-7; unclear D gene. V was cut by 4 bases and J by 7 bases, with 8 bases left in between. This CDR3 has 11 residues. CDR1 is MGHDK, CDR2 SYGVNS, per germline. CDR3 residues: CASSAHQEQYF. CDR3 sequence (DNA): TGTGCCAGCAGTGCCCATCAAGAGCAGTACTTC.

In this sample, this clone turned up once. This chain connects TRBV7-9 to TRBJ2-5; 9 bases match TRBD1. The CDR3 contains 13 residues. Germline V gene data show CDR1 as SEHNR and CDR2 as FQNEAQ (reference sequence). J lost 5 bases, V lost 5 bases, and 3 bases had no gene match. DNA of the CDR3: TGTGCCAGCAGCCTACAGGGGGCGGAGACCCAGTACTTC. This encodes CASSLQGAETQYF.

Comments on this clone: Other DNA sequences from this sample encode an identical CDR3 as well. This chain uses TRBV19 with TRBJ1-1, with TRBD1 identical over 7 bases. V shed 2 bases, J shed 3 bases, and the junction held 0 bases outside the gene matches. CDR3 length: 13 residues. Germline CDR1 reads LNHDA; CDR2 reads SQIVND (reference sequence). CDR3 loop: CASSIQGDTEAFF. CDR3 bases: TGTGCCAGTAGTATACAGGGGGACACTGAAGCTTTCTTT. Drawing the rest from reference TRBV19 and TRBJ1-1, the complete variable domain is DGGITQSPKYLFRKEGQNVTLSCEQNLNHDAMYWYRQDPGQGLRLIYYSQIVNDFQKGDIAEGYSVSREKKESFPLTVTSAQKNPTAFYLCASSIQGDTEAFFGQGTRLTVV.